Following are 30 T cell receptor beta chains from one sample sequenced in a study of T cells expressing NK-cell markers. After re-calling the 5' RACE reads, TCRdb lists one entry per CDR3 protein, DNA absent. This repertoire includes fewer than 200,000 distinct CDR3 sequences. Sequencing was done on a sample of blood T cells: a sorted CD56 or NKG2C T cell subset, CD4+ or CD8+ T cells, or bulk PBMC T cells (not recorded which). The receptors stem from a woman between 18 and 69 years old in good health.

The chain links TRBV24-1 to TRBJ2-1; TCRdb selects TRBD2, and the lack of DNA leaves this call unchecked. This CDR3 region has 16 residues. CDR1 is KGHDR, CDR2 SFDVKD, per germline. The CDR3 sequence: CATSDPGLAQGNEQFF.

This chain's CDR3 is CASRNEAGGTGELFF. This chain connects TRBV2 to TRBJ2-2; TCRdb picks TRBD2, but there is no DNA to check that call. The germline V gene has CDR1 SNHLY and CDR2 FYNNEI. This CDR3 has 15 amino acids.

This sequence joins TRBV10-3 and TRBJ1-5. The CDR3 runs 13 residues. The germline CDR1 and CDR2 sequences are ENHRY and SYGVKD. This chain's CDR3 is CAISETGNQPQHF.

The CDR3 is CASGPRLEETQYF. V and J are TRBV10-2 and TRBJ2-5; there is no DNA to check the TCRdb D call of TRBD2. The CDR3 sequence is 13 residues long. Germline V lookup: CDR1 WSHSY, CDR2 SAAADI.

CDR3 residues: CSVRTGPQKSYEQYF. V and J are TRBV29-1 and TRBJ2-7; there is no DNA to check the TCRdb D call of TRBD1. The CDR3 totals 15 residues. Germline V CDR1 and CDR2: SQVTM, ANQGSEA.

The V gene is TRBV9, the J gene TRBJ2-5; TCRdb lists TRBD1, though no DNA is available to test this call. The CDR3 is 12 residues long. Germline CDR1 reads SGDLS; CDR2 reads YYNGEE. This CDR3 is CASQGAGETQYF.

This sequence joins TRBV7-2 and TRBJ2-3. The germline CDR1 and CDR2 sequences are SGHTA and FQGNSA. The CDR3 has 14 amino acids. The CDR3 sequence: CASSLVGLDHTQYF.

The chain recombines TRBV29-1 with TRBJ2-1. The V gene's germline CDR1 is SQVTM and CDR2 ANQGSEA. This CDR3 contains 17 residues. The CDR3 is CSVVPVGQKASYNEQFF.

The V and J genes are TRBV18 and TRBJ2-3. Germline V gives CDR1 KGHSH, CDR2 LQKENI. The CDR3 runs 16 residues. The CDR3 here is CASSSTGGRPTDTQYF.

The rearrangement uses TRBV5-1 and TRBJ2-5; without DNA, the TCRdb call of TRBD1 cannot be checked. The CDR3 extends over 16 amino acids. The germline CDR1 and CDR2 sequences are SGHRS and YFSETQ. The chain's CDR3 is CASSLRGQGIAETQYF.

This chain joins TRBV29-1 and TRBJ2-7; the TCRdb D gene call, TRBD1, has no DNA to confirm it. The CDR3 length is 13 residues. Germline lookup yields CDR1 SQVTM and CDR2 ANQGSEA. The CDR3 is CSVEGVRGYEQYF.

CDR3 residues: CASSLGDTSNTEAFF. This chain links TRBV5-1 with TRBJ1-1. CDR3 length: 15 residues. Per the germline V gene, CDR1 is SGHRS and CDR2 is YFSETQ.

V gene TRBV5-5 combines with J gene TRBJ1-2. The CDR3 runs to 17 residues. Germline V gene lookup returns CDR1 SGHKS and CDR2 YYEKEE (reference sequence). This CDR3 is CASSWRGGKEGSYGYTF.

J is TRBJ2-3 and V is TRBV5-5; TCRdb selects TRBD1, and the lack of DNA leaves this call unchecked. Germline CDR1 SGHKS, CDR2 YYEKEE (reference sequence). The CDR3 loop spans 14 amino acids. CDR3 residues: CATFRDSGVDTQYF.

The chain links TRBV9 to TRBJ2-5; TCRdb gives TRBD2 as the D gene, but with no DNA this cannot be confirmed. Germline V gene lookup returns CDR1 SGDLS and CDR2 YYNGEE. The CDR3 totals 15 residues. CDR3 amino acids: CASSVSPIRGESQYF.

The V gene is TRBV12-3 or TRBV12-4, the J gene TRBJ2-6; checking the TCRdb D call of TRBD1 is not possible without DNA. CDR3 length: 17 residues. The CDR3 here is CASSLLRGGPGANVLTF.

The chain uses TRBV6-4 and TRBJ2-3; the D call of TRBD2 rests on TCRdb alone, since no DNA is present to check it. The CDR3 is 15 amino acids. The germline gives CDR1 MRHNA, CDR2 SNTAGT. The CDR3 is CASSLTSGGPDTQYF.

CDR3: CASRSSGDGETQYF. The chain combines TRBV12-3 or TRBV12-4 with TRBJ2-5; TCRdb returns TRBD2, unconfirmable since there is no DNA. This CDR3 has 14 residues.

The chain has TRBV7-2 and TRBJ2-2. This CDR3 comprises 15 residues. Germline-derived CDR1 and CDR2 are SGHTA and FQGNSA. CDR3: CASSYSGTNTGELFF.

The V gene is TRBV7-3, the J gene TRBJ2-1; with no DNA, the TCRdb D assignment of TRBD2 cannot be verified. CDR1 and CDR2 from the germline V gene are SGHTA and FQGTGA. CDR3 length: 15 residues. CDR3 in amino acids: CASSPGGATYNEQFF.

The chain combines TRBV3-1 with TRBJ1-2; the TRBD1 assignment by TCRdb is unverifiable without DNA. The CDR3 is 13 amino acids. The germline gives CDR1 LGHDT, CDR2 YNNKEL (reference sequence). Here the CDR3 reads CASSQSRGYGYTF.

The V gene is TRBV12-3 or TRBV12-4, the J gene TRBJ2-7; without DNA, the TCRdb call of TRBD2 cannot be checked. This CDR3 has 15 residues. The CDR3 protein is CASSLLAGGRYEQYF.

This sequence joins TRBV5-6 and TRBJ2-1; TCRdb's D call, TRBD2, is unchecked because there is no DNA. The CDR3 totals 15 residues. Germline values: CDR1 SGHDT, CDR2 YYEEEE. The CDR3 loop is CASSWGRGSYNEQFF.

This sequence joins TRBV5-1 and TRBJ2-1; with no DNA, the TCRdb D assignment of TRBD2 cannot be verified. The germline V gene has CDR1 SGHRS and CDR2 YFSETQ. This CDR3 comprises 15 residues. The CDR3 region is CASSLEGLGYNEQFF.

The V call is TRBV7-6, the J call TRBJ1-1. The CDR3 contains 15 residues. Germline loops: CDR1 SGHVS, CDR2 FNYEAQ. The CDR3 loop reads CASSLTPGGRTEAFF. Filled out from reference TRBV7-6 and TRBJ1-1, the complete variable domain reads GAGVSQSPRYKVTKRGQDVALRCDPISGHVSLYWYRQALGQGPEFLTYFNYEAQQDKSGLPNDRFSAERPEGSISTLTIQRTEQRDSAMYRCASSLTPGGRTEAFFGQGTRLTVV.

This sequence joins TRBV29-1 and TRBJ2-5; absent DNA, TCRdb's TRBD1 call cannot be checked. Germline V gene sequence: CDR1 SQVTM, CDR2 ANQGSEA. CDR3 length: 14 amino acids. This CDR3 is CSVAGTGGQETQYF.

The chain is built from TRBV3-1 and TRBJ1-4; the D call of TRBD1 rests on TCRdb alone, since no DNA is present to check it. The CDR3 sequence is 15 residues long. Germline V lookup: CDR1 LGHDT, CDR2 YNNKEL (reference sequence). CDR3 sequence reads: CASSPTGGGNEKLFF.

The chain uses TRBV6-1 and TRBJ1-1; TCRdb's assignment of TRBD1 cannot be checked, as there is no DNA. The CDR3 sequence is 19 residues long. Germline V gene sequence: CDR1 MNHNS, CDR2 SASEGT. CDR3: CASSEGGTGNRWWDTEAFF.

V gene TRBV6-2 or TRBV6-3 combines with J gene TRBJ2-1; checking the TCRdb D call of TRBD1 is not possible without DNA. Per the germline V gene, CDR1 is MNHEY and CDR2 is SVGEGT. The CDR3 consists of 15 residues. The CDR3: CASTPGMFSYNEQFF.

This chain uses TRBV20-1 with TRBJ2-1; TCRdb proposes TRBD2, but this gene call is untestable without DNA. This CDR3 comprises 17 residues. Germline CDR1 reads DFQATT; CDR2 reads SNEGSKA (reference sequence). CDR3 sequence reads: CSARDPAGGSYYNEQFF.